The 10 T cell receptor beta chains given below trace back to one sample, sequenced in a study of CD8+ T cells in alopecia areata. In each case, RNA was isolated and then reverse transcribed into cDNA as the sequencing template. Here immunoSEQ multiplex PCR was the method, and the copy in TCRdb shows in-frame clones only, minus some. The sample contains about 110,000 clones, 59% of which appear only once. The sample was CD8+ T cells sorted from blood. Source of these receptors: a human donor in good health.

The J gene is TRBJ2-7, the V gene TRBV7-2; 10 nucleotides match TRBD1. This CDR3 region has 15 residues. J was trimmed by 5 bases and V by 1 base; bases with no gene match: 5. Germline V gene lookup returns CDR1 SGHTA and CDR2 FQGNSA. The CDR3 region has the DNA TGTGCCAGCAGCTTAGTGGGACAGGGGTCCAACGAGCAGTACTTC. It translates to CASSLVGQGSNEQYF. The full variable domain, completed using reference TRBV7-2 and TRBJ2-7, is GAGVSQSPSNKVTEKGKDVELRCDPISGHTALYWYRQSLGQGLEFLIYFQGNSAPDKSGLPSDRFSAERTGGSVSTLTIQRTQQEDSAVYLCASSLVGQGSNEQYFGPGTRLTVT.

V is TRBV6-5 and J is TRBJ1-1; possible D gene TRBD1, 6 bases. The CDR3 runs to 14 residues. The germline CDR1 and CDR2 sequences are MNHEY and SVGAGI. The V end was cut by 2 bases, the J end by 2 bases, with 9 bases between. CDR3 in amino acids: CASSYGGLNTEAFF. Here the CDR3 DNA reads TGTGCCAGCAGTTACGGGGGCTTAAACACTGAAGCTTTCTTT.

The chain links TRBV30 to TRBJ2-2; D is undetermined. This CDR3 has 14 amino acids. Germline V CDR1 and CDR2: GTSNPN, SVGIG (reference sequence). With 0 bases removed from V and 9 bases from J, the gap between germline ends came to 14 bases. In nucleotides, the CDR3 is TGTGCCTGGAGTGTAGCCGGTCTTAACAGGGAGCTGTTTTTT. Translation: CAWSVAGLNRELFF.

CDR3 nucleotide sequence: TGCAGCGTTGCCGACGGGTATGGCTACACCTTC. Translation: CSVADGYGYTF. This sequence joins TRBV29-1 and TRBJ1-2; D remains ambiguous. Germline loops: CDR1 SQVTM, CDR2 ANQGSEA. The CDR3 has 11 residues. V lost 4 bases, J lost 5 bases, and 8 bases lay in between. Full variable domain (missing parts from reference TRBV29-1 and TRBJ1-2): SAVISQKPSRDICQRGTSLTIQCQVDSQVTMMFWYRQQPGQSLTLIATANQGSEATYESGFVIDKFPISRPNLTFSTLTVSNMSPEDSSIYLCSVADGYGYTFGSGTRLTVV.

The chain uses TRBV29-1 and TRBJ2-2, with 9 nucleotides matching TRBD1. V lost 4 bases, J lost 5 bases, and 8 bases stayed unmatched. Per the germline V gene, CDR1 is SQVTM and CDR2 is ANQGSEA. The CDR3 runs 15 residues. The CDR3 loop reads CSVAGTGPRTGELFF. CDR3 bases: TGCAGCGTTGCGGGGACAGGGCCCAGGACCGGGGAGCTGTTTTTT.

The rearrangement links TRBV5-1 to TRBJ2-3, with 12 positions matching TRBD1. The germline CDR1 and CDR2 sequences are SGHRS and YFSETQ. The CDR3 is 22 residues long. V shed 0 bases, J shed 6 bases, and the junction held 23 bases outside the gene matches. The CDR3 spells CASSLGARGQGARGLETDTQYF. In nucleotides, the CDR3 is TGCGCCAGCAGCTTGGGGGCCCGGGGACAGGGGGCTAGAGGACTAGAGACCGATACGCAGTATTTT.

The chain joins TRBV2 to TRBJ2-2, with 10 bases aligning to TRBD1. The junction had 7 bases not matched to a gene; V was cut back by 9 bases and J by 3 bases. CDR1 is SNHLY and CDR2 is FYNNEI in the germline V gene. CDR3 length: 15 amino acids. CDR3 DNA sequence: TGTGCCAGAAGGAGACAGGGGGCTGACACCGGGGAGCTGTTTTTT. It is translated as CARRRQGADTGELFF.

The chain links TRBV2 to TRBJ2-1, with TRBD2 matching 12 bases. Trimming removed 6 bases from V and 7 bases from J; junction bases left unmatched: 10. CDR1 is SNHLY, CDR2 FYNNEI, per germline. This CDR3 has 16 residues. As DNA, the CDR3 is TGTGCCAGCAGCGGTACTAGCGGGGGGCCAGGAAATGAGCAGTTCTTC. Its translation is CASSGTSGGPGNEQFF. Full variable domain (outside the CDR3, taken from reference TRBV2 and TRBJ2-1): EPEVTQTPSHQVTQMGQEVILRCVPISNHLYFYWYRQILGQKVEFLVSFYNNEISEKSEIFDDQFSVERPDGSNFTLKIRSTKLEDSAMYFCASSGTSGGPGNEQFFGPGTRLTVL.

This chain connects TRBV7-6 to TRBJ2-5; no clear D. V lost 7 bases and J 5 bases, leaving 11 bases between the germline ends. CDR1 is SGHVS and CDR2 is FNYEAQ in the germline V gene. The CDR3 is 12 residues long. The DNA for the CDR3 is TGTGCCAGCACCCCGACTGGGGAGACCCAGTACTTC. It is translated as CASTPTGETQYF.

V gene TRBV11-2 combines with J gene TRBJ2-7, with D perhaps matching TRBD2 (5 bases). V was pared by 8 bases and J by 4 bases, with 33 bases between. CDR3 length: 19 amino acids. Germline-derived CDR1 and CDR2 are SGHAT and FQNNGV. The DNA for the CDR3 is TGTGCCAGCCTACATCAGCCCCTCGGCCGGAGGAGACCGGAGTACGAGCAGTACTTC. Protein sequence: CASLHQPLGRRRPEYEQYF.